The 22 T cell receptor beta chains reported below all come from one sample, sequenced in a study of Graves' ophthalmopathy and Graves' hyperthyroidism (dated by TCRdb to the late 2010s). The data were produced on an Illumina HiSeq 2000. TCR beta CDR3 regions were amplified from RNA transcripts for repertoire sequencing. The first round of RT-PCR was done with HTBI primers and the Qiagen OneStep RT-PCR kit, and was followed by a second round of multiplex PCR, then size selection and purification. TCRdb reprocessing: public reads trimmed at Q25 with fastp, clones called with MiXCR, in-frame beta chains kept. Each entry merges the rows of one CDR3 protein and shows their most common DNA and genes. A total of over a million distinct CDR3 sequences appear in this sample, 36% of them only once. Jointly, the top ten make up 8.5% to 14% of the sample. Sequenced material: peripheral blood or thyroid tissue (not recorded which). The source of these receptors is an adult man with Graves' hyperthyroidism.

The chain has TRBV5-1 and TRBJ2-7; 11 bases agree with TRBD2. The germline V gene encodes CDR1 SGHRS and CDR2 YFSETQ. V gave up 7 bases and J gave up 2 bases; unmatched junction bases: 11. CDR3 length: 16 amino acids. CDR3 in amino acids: CASRQLGTSGPYEQYF. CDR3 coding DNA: TGCGCCAGCCGCCAGCTTGGGACTAGCGGACCCTACGAGCAGTACTTC. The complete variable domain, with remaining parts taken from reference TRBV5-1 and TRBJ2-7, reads KAGVTQTPRYLIKTRGQQVTLSCSPISGHRSVSWYQQTPGQGLQFLFEYFSETQRNKGNFPGRFSGRQFSNSRSEMNVSTLELGDSALYLCASRQLGTSGPYEQYFGPGTRLTVT.

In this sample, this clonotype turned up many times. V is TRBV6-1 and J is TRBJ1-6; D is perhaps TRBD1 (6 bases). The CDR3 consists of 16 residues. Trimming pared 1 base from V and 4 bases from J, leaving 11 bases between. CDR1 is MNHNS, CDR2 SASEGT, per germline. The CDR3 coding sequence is TGTGCCAGCAGTGAAGGACGGGGACAATATAATTCACCCCTCCACTTT. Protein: CASSEGRGQYNSPLHF.

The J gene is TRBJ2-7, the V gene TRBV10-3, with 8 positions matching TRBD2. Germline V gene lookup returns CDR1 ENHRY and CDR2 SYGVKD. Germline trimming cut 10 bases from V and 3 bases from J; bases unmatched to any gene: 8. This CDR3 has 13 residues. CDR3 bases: TGTGCCACCCGACCTGGGACTAGCTACGAGCAGTACTTC. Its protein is CATRPGTSYEQYF.

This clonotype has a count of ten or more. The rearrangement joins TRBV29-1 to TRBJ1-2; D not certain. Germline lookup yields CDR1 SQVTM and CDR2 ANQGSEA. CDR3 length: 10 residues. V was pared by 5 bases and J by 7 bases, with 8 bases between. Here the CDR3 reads CSVNQPGYTF. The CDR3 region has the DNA TGCAGCGTTAACCAGCCTGGCTACACCTTC.

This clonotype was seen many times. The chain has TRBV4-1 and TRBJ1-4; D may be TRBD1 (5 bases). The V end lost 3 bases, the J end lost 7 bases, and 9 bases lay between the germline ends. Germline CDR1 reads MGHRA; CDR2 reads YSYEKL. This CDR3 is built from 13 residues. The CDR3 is CASSQGPGEKLFF. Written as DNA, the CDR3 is TGCGCCAGCAGCCAGGGACCTGGTGAAAAACTGTTTTTT.

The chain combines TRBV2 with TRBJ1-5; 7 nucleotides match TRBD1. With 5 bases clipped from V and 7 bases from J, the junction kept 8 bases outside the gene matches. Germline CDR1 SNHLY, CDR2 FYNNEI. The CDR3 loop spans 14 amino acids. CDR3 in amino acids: CASSHRGLGQPQHF. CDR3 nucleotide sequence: TGTGCCAGCAGTCACAGGGGTCTAGGGCAGCCCCAGCATTTT.

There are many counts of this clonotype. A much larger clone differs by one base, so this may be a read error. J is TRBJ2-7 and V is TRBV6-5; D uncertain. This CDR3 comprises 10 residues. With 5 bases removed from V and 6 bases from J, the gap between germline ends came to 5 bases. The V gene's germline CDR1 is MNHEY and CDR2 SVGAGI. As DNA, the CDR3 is TGTGCCAGCAGTGACTTCGAGCAGTACTTC. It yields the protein CASSDFEQYF.

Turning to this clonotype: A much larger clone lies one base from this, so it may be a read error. CDR3 nucleotide sequence: TGTGCCAGCAGGCCCCCGGGACAGGCTCACTATGGCTACACCTTC. As protein: CASRPPGQAHYGYTF. The V gene is TRBV7-9, the J gene TRBJ1-2; 8 bases are a match to TRBD1. In germline, CDR1 is SEHNR, CDR2 FQNEAQ (reference sequence). The CDR3 is made up of 15 amino acids. V gave up 6 bases and J gave up 3 bases; unmatched junction bases: 9.

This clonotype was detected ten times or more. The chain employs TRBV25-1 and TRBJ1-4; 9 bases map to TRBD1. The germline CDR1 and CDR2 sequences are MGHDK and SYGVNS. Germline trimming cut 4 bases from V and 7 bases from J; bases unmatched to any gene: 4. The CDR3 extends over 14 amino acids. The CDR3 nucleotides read TGTGCCAGCAGTGTACAGGGGGCGTCTGAAAAACTGTTTTTT. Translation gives CASSVQGASEKLFF.

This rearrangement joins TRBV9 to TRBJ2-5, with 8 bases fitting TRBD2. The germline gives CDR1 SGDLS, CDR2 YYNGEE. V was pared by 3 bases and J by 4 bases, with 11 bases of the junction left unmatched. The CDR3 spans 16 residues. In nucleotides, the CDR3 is TGTGCCAGCAGCGCAGGTTTTGGACTAGCACTAGAGACCCAGTACTTC. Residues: CASSAGFGLALETQYF.

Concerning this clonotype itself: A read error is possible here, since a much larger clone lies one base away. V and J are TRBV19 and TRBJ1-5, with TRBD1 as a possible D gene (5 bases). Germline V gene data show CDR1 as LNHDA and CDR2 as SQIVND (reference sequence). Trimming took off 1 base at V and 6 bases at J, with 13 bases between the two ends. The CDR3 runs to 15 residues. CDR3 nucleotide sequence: TGTGCCAGTAGTATAGGACAGTCAATGGGTCAGCCCCAGCATTTT. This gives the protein CASSIGQSMGQPQHF.

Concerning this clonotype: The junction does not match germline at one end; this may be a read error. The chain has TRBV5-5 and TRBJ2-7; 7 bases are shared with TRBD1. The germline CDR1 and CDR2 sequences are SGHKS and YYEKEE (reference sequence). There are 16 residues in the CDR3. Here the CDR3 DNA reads TGCGCCAGCAGCCAAGATATGAACAGGGGTTCCTACGAGCAGTACTTC. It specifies CASSQDMNRGSYEQYF.

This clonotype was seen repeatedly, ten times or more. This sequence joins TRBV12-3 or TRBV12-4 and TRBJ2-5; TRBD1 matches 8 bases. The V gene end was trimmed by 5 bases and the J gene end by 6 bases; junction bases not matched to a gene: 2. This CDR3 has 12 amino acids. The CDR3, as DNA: TGTGCCAGCAGTACAGGGGGAAAGACCCAGTACTTC. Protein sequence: CASSTGGKTQYF.

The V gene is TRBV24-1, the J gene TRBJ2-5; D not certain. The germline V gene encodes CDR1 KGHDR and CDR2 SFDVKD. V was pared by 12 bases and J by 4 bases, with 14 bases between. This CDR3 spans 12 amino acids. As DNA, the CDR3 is TGTGCCTGGAGTGTGCTTGTAGAGACCCAGTACTTC. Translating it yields CAWSVLVETQYF.

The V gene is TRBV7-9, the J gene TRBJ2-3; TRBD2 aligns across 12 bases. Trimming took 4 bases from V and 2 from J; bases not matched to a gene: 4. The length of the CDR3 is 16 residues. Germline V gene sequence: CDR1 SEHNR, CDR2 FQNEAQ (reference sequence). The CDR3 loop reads CASSSRTSGNTDTQYF. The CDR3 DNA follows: TGTGCCAGCAGCTCGCGGACTAGCGGGAACACAGATACGCAGTATTTT.

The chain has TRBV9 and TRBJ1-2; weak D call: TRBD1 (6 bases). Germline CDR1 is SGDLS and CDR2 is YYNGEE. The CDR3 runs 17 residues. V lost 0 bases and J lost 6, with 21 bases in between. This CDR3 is CASSVEPTGRGTNGYTF. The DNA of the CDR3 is TGTGCCAGCAGCGTAGAGCCCACAGGGAGGGGAACTAATGGCTACACCTTC.

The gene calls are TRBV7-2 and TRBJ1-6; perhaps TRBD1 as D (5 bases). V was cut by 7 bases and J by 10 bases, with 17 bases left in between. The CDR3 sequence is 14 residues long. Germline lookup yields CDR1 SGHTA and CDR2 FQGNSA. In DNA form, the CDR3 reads TGTGCCAGCACCTCATCCGGGGGGGAATCACCCCTCCACTTT. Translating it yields CASTSSGGESPLHF.

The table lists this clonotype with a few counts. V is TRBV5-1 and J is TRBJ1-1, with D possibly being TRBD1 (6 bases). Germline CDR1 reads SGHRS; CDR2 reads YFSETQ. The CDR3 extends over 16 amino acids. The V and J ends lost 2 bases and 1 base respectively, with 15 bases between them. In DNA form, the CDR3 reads TGCGCCAGCAGCTTACAGGCCTCAGGGGAGAACACTGAAGCTTTCTTT. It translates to CASSLQASGENTEAFF.

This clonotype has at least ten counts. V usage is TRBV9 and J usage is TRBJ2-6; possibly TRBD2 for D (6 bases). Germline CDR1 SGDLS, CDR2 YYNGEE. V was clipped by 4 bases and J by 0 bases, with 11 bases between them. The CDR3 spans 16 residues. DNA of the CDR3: TGTGCCAGCAGCCCATCGCGGGGCTCTGGGGCCAACGTCCTGACTTTC. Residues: CASSPSRGSGANVLTF. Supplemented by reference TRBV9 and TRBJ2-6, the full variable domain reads DSGVTQTPKHLITATGQRVTLRCSPRSGDLSVYWYQQSLDQGLQFLIQYYNGEERAKGNILERFSAQQFPDLHSELNLSSLELGDSALYFCASSPSRGSGANVLTFGAGSRLTVL.

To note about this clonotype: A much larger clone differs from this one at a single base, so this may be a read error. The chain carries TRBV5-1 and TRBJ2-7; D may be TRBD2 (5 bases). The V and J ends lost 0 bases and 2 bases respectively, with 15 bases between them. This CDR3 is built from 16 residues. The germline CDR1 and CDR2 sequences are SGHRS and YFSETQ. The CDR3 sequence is CASSLVPSGKAYEQYF. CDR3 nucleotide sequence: TGCGCCAGCAGCTTGGTTCCGAGCGGCAAAGCCTACGAGCAGTACTTC.

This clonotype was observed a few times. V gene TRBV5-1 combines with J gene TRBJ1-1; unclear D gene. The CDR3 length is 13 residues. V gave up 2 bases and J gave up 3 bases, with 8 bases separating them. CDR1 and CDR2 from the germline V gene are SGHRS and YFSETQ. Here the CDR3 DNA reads TGCGCCAGCAGCTTCGGACTGGACACTGAAGCTTTCTTT. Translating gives CASSFGLDTEAFF.

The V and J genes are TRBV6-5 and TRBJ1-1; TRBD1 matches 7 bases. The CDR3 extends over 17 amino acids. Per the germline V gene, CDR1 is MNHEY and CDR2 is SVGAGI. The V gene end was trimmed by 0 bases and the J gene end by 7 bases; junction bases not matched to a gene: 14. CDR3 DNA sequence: TGTGCCAGCAGTTACTCTGGGAAAGGGGGCAAGACGGGTGAAGCTTTCTTT. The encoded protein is CASSYSGKGGKTGEAFF.